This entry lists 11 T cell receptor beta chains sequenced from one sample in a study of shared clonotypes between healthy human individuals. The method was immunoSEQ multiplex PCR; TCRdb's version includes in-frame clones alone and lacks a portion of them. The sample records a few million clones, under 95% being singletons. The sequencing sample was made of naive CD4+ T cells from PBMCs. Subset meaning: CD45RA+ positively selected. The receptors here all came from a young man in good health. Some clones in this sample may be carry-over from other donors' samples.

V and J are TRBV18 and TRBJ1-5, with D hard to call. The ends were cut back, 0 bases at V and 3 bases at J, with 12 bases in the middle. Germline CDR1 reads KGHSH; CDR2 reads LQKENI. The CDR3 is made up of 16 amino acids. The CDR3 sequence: CASSPPAGPLNQPQHF. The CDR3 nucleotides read TGTGCCAGCTCACCACCGGCAGGCCCTCTCAATCAGCCCCAGCATTTT.

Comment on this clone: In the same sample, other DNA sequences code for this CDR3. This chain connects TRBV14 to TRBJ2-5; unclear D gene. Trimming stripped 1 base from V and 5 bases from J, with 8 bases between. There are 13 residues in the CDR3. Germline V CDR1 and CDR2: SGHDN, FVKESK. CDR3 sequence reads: CASSQGLGETQYF. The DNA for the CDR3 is TGTGCCAGCAGCCAAGGACTCGGGGAGACCCAGTACTTC.

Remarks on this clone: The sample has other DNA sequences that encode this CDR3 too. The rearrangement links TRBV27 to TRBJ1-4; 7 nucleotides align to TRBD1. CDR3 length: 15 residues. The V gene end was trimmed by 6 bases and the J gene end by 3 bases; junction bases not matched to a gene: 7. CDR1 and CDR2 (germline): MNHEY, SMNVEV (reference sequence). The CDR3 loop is CASSRDRAANEKLFF. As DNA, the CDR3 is TGTGCCAGCAGCCGCGACAGGGCGGCTAATGAAAAACTGTTTTTT.

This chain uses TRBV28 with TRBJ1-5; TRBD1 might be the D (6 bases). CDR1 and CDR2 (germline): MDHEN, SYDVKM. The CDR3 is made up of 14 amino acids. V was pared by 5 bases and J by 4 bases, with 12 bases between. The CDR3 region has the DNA TGTGCCAGCAGTGAGGGGACACCGAATCAGCCCCAGCATTTT. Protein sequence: CASSEGTPNQPQHF.

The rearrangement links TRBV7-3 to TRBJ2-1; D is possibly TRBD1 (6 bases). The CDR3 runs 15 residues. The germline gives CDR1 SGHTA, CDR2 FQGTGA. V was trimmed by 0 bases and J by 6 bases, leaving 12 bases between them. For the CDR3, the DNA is TGTGCCAGCAGCTTAACGCCCCGGACAGTCAATGAGCAGTTCTTC. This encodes CASSLTPRTVNEQFF.

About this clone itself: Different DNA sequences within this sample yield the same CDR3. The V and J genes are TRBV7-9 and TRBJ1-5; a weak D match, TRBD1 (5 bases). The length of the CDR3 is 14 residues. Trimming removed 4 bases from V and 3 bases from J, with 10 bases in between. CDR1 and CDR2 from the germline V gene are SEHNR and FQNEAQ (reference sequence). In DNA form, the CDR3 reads TGTGCCAGCAGCTCCACAGGCCCCAATCAGCCCCAGCATTTT. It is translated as CASSSTGPNQPQHF.

The CDR3 spells CASSVQGANGNTIYF. DNA of the CDR3: TGTGCCAGCAGCGTACAGGGGGCGAATGGAAACACCATATATTTT. This chain uses TRBV9 with TRBJ1-3, with 8 nucleotides matching TRBD1. Germline lookup yields CDR1 SGDLS and CDR2 YYNGEE. This CDR3 spans 15 amino acids. With 1 base clipped from V and 3 bases from J, the junction kept 3 bases outside the gene matches.

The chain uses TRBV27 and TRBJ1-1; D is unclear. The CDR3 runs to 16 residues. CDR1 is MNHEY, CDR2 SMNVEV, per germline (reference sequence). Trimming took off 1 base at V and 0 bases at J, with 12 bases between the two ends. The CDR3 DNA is TGTGCCAGCAGTTTATTTGGGCAGCTAATGAACACTGAAGCTTTCTTT. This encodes CASSLFGQLMNTEAFF.

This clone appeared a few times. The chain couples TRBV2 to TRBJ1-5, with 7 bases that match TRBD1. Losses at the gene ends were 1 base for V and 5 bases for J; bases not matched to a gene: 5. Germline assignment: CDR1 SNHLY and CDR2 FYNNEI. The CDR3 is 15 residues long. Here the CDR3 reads CASSEDTGADQPQHF. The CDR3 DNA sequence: TGTGCCAGCAGTGAAGACACAGGGGCAGATCAGCCCCAGCATTTT.

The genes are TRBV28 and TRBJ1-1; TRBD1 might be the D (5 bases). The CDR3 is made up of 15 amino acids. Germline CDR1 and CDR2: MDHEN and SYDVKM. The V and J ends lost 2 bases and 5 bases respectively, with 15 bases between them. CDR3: CASSLPERGRTEAFF. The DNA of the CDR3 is TGTGCCAGCAGTTTACCTGAGCGGGGGAGGACTGAAGCTTTCTTT.

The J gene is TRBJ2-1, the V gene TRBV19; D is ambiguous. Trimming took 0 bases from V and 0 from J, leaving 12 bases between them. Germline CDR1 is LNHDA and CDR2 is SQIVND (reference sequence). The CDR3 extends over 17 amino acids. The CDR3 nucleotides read TGTGCCAGTAGTATAGATCGCTACCATACCTCCTACAATGAGCAGTTCTTC. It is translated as CASSIDRYHTSYNEQFF.